A selection of T cell receptor beta chains follows, all from one sample in a study of blood T cells in healthy people across ages. Each CDR3 protein is one row after TCRdb ran MiXCR on the 5' RACE reads. Of some 1.4 million distinct CDR3 sequences in the sample, roughly 45% were seen once. Sequenced sample: blood. Receptors were obtained from a woman between 18 and 29 years old in good health. Both conserved end residues are part of each CDR3. Each record gives: V gene, J gene, clone size, D gene, CDR3 protein, CDR3 DNA. The D gene is left open where the match is weak. Only some rows state a clone size, as once, few, many or a class for expanded clones.

TRBV6-6	TRBJ2-7	once	TRBD1	CASSYRDRAEYEQYF	TGTGCCAGCAGTTACCGGGACAGGGCGGAATACGAGCAGTACTTC
TRBV28	TRBJ2-3	.	TRBD1	CASRGRGFGDTQYF	TGTGCCAGCAGAGGCAGGGGGTTTGGAGATACGCAGTATTTT
TRBV12-3/TRBV12-4	TRBJ2-7	.	.	CASSLREDLPYNEQYF	TGTGCCAGCAGTTTGAGAGAGGATCTTCCCTACAATGAGCAGTACTTC
TRBV7-2	TRBJ2-1	.	TRBD2	CASSSALPGLAGNEQFF	TGTGCCAGCAGCTCAGCCCTTCCGGGACTAGCGGGAAATGAGCAGTTCTTC
TRBV9	TRBJ2-5	few	TRBD1	CASKGAGPQETQYF	TGTGCCAGCAAGGGGGCAGGACCCCAAGAGACCCAGTACTTC
TRBV7-2	TRBJ2-3	many	TRBD1	CASSLVGQGADTQYF	TGTGCCAGCAGCTTAGTGGGACAGGGCGCAGATACGCAGTATTTT
TRBV19	TRBJ1-1	.	TRBD1	CASSEGQGVARTEAFF	TGTGCCAGTAGTGAGGGACAGGGTGTTGCGAGAACTGAAGCTTTCTTT
TRBV28	TRBJ2-7	.	TRBD1	CASNPTGMVAYEQYF	TGTGCCAGCAACCCGACAGGGATGGTGGCCTACGAGCAGTACTTC
TRBV7-2	TRBJ2-1	.	.	CASSSPANEQFF	TGTGCCAGCAGCTCGCCTGCCAATGAGCAGTTCTTC
TRBV11-2	TRBJ2-7	few	TRBD2	CASRGLAGGVAREQYF	TGTGCCAGCAGAGGACTAGCGGGAGGCGTCGCTCGGGAGCAGTACTTC
TRBV5-4	TRBJ2-1	.	TRBD2	CASSLGAAISGESYNEQFF	TGTGCCAGCAGCTTGGGGGCGGCTATTAGCGGGGAGTCCTACAATGAGCAGTTCTTC
TRBV7-2	TRBJ2-1	.	.	CASSFNYYNEQFF	TGTGCCAGCAGCTTCAATTACTACAATGAGCAGTTCTTC
TRBV29-1	TRBJ2-3	.	TRBD2	CSVAGTSGGGTDTQYF	TGCAGCGTTGCCGGGACTAGCGGGGGGGGCACAGATACGCAGTATTTT
TRBV7-9	TRBJ2-1	.	TRBD2	CASSPSGSSNNEQFF	TGTGCCAGCAGCCCTAGCGGGAGTTCCAACAATGAGCAGTTCTTC
TRBV7-3	TRBJ2-3	.	TRBD2	CASSFLPSGGEHTQYF	TGTGCCAGCAGCTTTCTGCCTAGCGGGGGGGAACATACGCAGTATTTT
TRBV6-5	TRBJ2-1	few	.	CASSRRGEQFF	TGTGCCAGCAGTCGTCGGGGAGAGCAGTTCTTC
TRBV4-1	TRBJ2-1	few	.	CASSQDWGVMSSYNEQFF	TGCGCCAGCAGCCAAGACTGGGGAGTTATGAGCTCCTACAATGAGCAGTTCTTC
TRBV6-5	TRBJ2-7	.	.	CASSYDGGPVYEQYF	TGTGCCAGCAGTTATGACGGGGGACCGGTCTACGAGCAGTACTTC
TRBV5-1	TRBJ2-3	many	.	CASSLADYTDTQYF	TGCGCCAGCAGCTTGGCCGACTACACAGATACGCAGTATTTT
TRBV5-1	TRBJ1-6	few	TRBD1	CASSLAPPGQGSSPLHF	TGCGCCAGCAGCTTGGCCCCCCCGGGACAGGGAAGTTCACCCCTCCACTTT
TRBV3-1	TRBJ2-5	few	.	CASSQVHSGHREQYF	TGTGCCAGCAGCCAAGTCCATAGTGGGCATCGGGAGCAGTACTTC
TRBV9	TRBJ2-5	few	.	CASSVVPGIGGETQYF	TGTGCCAGCAGCGTTGTTCCGGGAATCGGCGGGGAGACCCAGTACTTC
TRBV20-1	TRBJ2-7	few	TRBD1	CSANGQGGTYEQYF	TGCAGTGCTAACGGACAGGGGGGGACCTACGAGCAGTACTTC
TRBV7-2	TRBJ2-4	.	.	CASGPTGRAKNIQYF	TGTGCCAGCGGTCCTACAGGGCGGGCCAAAAACATTCAGTACTTC
TRBV20-1	TRBJ1-2	.	TRBD1	CSPRLQGANYGYTF	TGCAGTCCGCGATTGCAGGGGGCTAACTATGGCTACACCTTC
TRBV20-1	TRBJ2-3	.	.	CSAPTTGGSTDTQYF	TGCAGTGCTCCCACTACTGGAGGGAGCACAGATACGCAGTATTTT
TRBV10-3	TRBJ2-7	.	.	CAISEREAGGEQYF	TGTGCCATCAGTGAGAGGGAGGCAGGGGGGGAGCAGTACTTC
TRBV12-3/TRBV12-4	TRBJ1-2	.	.	CASSLRPLRNYGYTF	TGTGCCAGCAGTTTAAGACCCTTGAGAAACTATGGCTACACCTTC
TRBV20-1	TRBJ2-7	once	.	CSSPLTGNHEQYF	TGCAGTTCCCCTCTCACAGGGAATCATGAGCAGTACTTC
TRBV7-2	TRBJ2-5	.	.	CASSRGTGGVETQYF	TGTGCCAGCAGCAGAGGGACTGGAGGGGTCGAGACCCAGTACTTC
TRBV20-1	TRBJ2-7	.	TRBD2	CSAGEGTSGRYEQYF	TGCAGTGCTGGAGAGGGGACTAGCGGGCGCTACGAGCAGTACTTC
TRBV4-1	TRBJ1-1	.	TRBD1	CASSHLRTGFTEAFF	TGCGCCAGCAGCCACCTTCGGACAGGCTTCACTGAAGCTTTCTTT
TRBV20-1	TRBJ1-1	few	.	CSARDPGRRDTEAFF	TGCAGTGCTAGAGACCCCGGTAGAAGGGACACTGAAGCTTTCTTT
TRBV6-2/TRBV6-3	TRBJ2-5	few	.	CAISTGTEQETQYF	TGTGCCATCTCCACCGGGACCGAACAAGAGACCCAGTACTTC
TRBV10-3	TRBJ2-5	few	.	CAISAGGGETQYF	TGTGCCATCAGTGCAGGGGGGGGAGAGACCCAGTACTTC
TRBV28	TRBJ2-1	.	.	CASTMGGHTYNEQFF	TGTGCCAGCACCATGGGGGGGCACACCTACAATGAGCAGTTCTTC
TRBV3-1	TRBJ1-2	.	.	CASSHRQEPYGYTF	TGTGCCAGCAGCCATCGACAGGAACCATATGGCTACACCTTC
TRBV5-1	TRBJ1-1	.	.	CASSPGVGTEAFF	TGTGCCAGCAGCCCAGGGGTTGGCACTGAAGCTTTCTTT
TRBV12-3/TRBV12-4	TRBJ2-1	few	TRBD2	CASRLAGGPDNEQFF	TGTGCCAGCAGACTAGCGGGAGGGCCGGACAATGAGCAGTTCTTC
TRBV20-1	TRBJ1-3	few	.	CSARPAAAMGSGNTIYF	TGCAGTGCTAGACCCGCTGCGGCCATGGGATCTGGAAACACCATATATTTT
TRBV29-1	TRBJ1-1	.	.	CSVGSGAGNTEAFF	TGCAGCGTTGGCTCTGGCGCGGGTAACACTGAAGCTTTCTTT
TRBV20-1	TRBJ2-3	.	.	CSARSDQITYTDTQYF	TGCAGTGCCCGCTCAGACCAAATCACGTACACAGATACGCAGTATTTT
TRBV21-1	TRBJ2-1	few	.	CASSKLWLVGSEQFF	TGTGCCAGCAGCAAATTGTGGCTAGTTGGCAGTGAGCAGTTCTTC
TRBV5-6	TRBJ1-2	once	TRBD1	CASSARDRPNYGYTF	TGTGCCAGCAGCGCCCGGGACAGACCTAACTATGGCTACACCTTC
TRBV24-1	TRBJ2-1	.	.	CATSDRPRGGGHEQFF	TGTGCCACCAGTGATAGGCCTAGGGGGGGGGGCCATGAGCAGTTCTTC
TRBV29-1	TRBJ2-1	once	.	CSVEYREPHNEQYF	TGCAGCGTTGAATACAGGGAACCTCACAATGAGCAGTATTTC